These 11 T cell receptor beta chains came from one sample sequenced in a study of blood T cell repertoires in COVID-19. Assay used: immunoSEQ multiplex PCR; TCRdb lists only in-frame clones, some missing. Of tens of thousands of clones listed, roughly 90% are singletons. The sequenced sample was peripheral blood. The receptors shown here come from a man aged 55 to 69 with COVID-19, enrolled during active disease.

The genes are TRBV19 and TRBJ1-5, with no clear D. The V gene's germline CDR1 is LNHDA and CDR2 SQIVND (reference sequence). Trimming pared 6 bases from V and 8 bases from J, leaving 14 bases between. This CDR3 spans 13 amino acids. This chain's CDR3 is CASSLTVVEPQHF. The CDR3 nucleotides are TGTGCCAGTAGCTTAACAGTTGTGGAGCCCCAGCATTTT.

CDR3 in DNA: TGTGCCAGCAGCCCCCGCGCTAGCGGGATGTCCAATGAGCAGTTCTTC. Protein: CASSPRASGMSNEQFF. This chain connects TRBV16 to TRBJ2-1; 9 bases match TRBD2. The V and J ends lost 4 bases and 6 bases, in that order; junction bases with no gene match: 10. This CDR3 has 16 amino acids. Germline V gene sequence: CDR1 KGHSY, CDR2 FQNENV.

The chain couples TRBV5-6 to TRBJ1-1; 11 bases match TRBD1. The J segment lost 0 bases and the V segment lost 5 bases, leaving 9 bases of the junction unmatched. There are 17 residues in the CDR3. CDR1 SGHDT and CDR2 YYEEEE come from the germline V gene. The CDR3 reads CASRSDRGREMNTEAFF. CDR3 DNA sequence: TGTGCCAGCAGATCGGACAGGGGGCGCGAAATGAACACTGAAGCTTTCTTT.

The chain has TRBV18 and TRBJ2-2; TRBD2 matches 8 bases. Germline V gene data show CDR1 as KGHSH and CDR2 as LQKENI. The CDR3 contains 15 residues. V lost 4 bases, J lost 1 base, and 2 bases stayed unmatched. CDR3 sequence reads: CASSLSGENTGELFF. DNA of the CDR3: TGTGCCAGCTCACTTAGCGGGGAGAACACCGGGGAGCTGTTTTTT.

V is TRBV28 and J is TRBJ2-1; 10 positions match TRBD2. The germline CDR1 and CDR2 sequences are MDHEN and SYDVKM. This CDR3 region has 14 residues. In DNA form, the CDR3 reads TGTGCTTCAATAGCGGGAGGCGGGTACAATGAGCAGTTCTTC. Amino acids: CASIAGGGYNEQFF.

This clone was seen only once. V gene TRBV29-1 combines with J gene TRBJ2-1; 12 nucleotides align to TRBD2. The CDR3 is 16 amino acids. With 6 bases clipped from V and 0 bases from J, the junction kept 6 bases outside the gene matches. The V gene's germline CDR1 is SQVTM and CDR2 ANQGSEA. This chain's CDR3 is CSVGTSGFSSYNEQFF. In nucleotides, the CDR3 is TGCAGCGTAGGGACTAGCGGGTTTAGCTCCTACAATGAGCAGTTCTTC.

This chain joins TRBV3-1 (or the pseudogene TRBV3-2) and TRBJ2-2, with 12 bases that match TRBD2. V gave up 4 bases and J gave up 3 bases; unmatched junction bases: 3. This CDR3 has 16 amino acids. Per germline, CDR1 LGHDT and CDR2 YNNKEL (reference sequence). CDR3 loop: CASSRTSGRYTGELFF. The CDR3 bases are TGTGCCAGCAGCCGCACTAGCGGGAGGTACACCGGGGAGCTGTTTTTT.

The rearrangement joins TRBV4-1 to TRBJ1-2; 7 nucleotides match TRBD1. The CDR3 contains 14 residues. CDR1 and CDR2 from the germline V gene are MGHRA and YSYEKL. V gave up 6 bases and J gave up 7 bases; unmatched junction bases: 11. In DNA form, the CDR3 reads TGCGCCAGCAGGGGCCTGAGGGGGCGCGGTGGCTACACCTTC. Amino acid sequence: CASRGLRGRGGYTF.

The genes are TRBV13 and TRBJ1-2; 11 positions match TRBD1. The V and J ends lost 4 bases and 8 bases, in that order; junction bases with no gene match: 12. Per the germline V gene, CDR1 is PRHDT and CDR2 is FYEKMQ (reference sequence). This CDR3 has 16 amino acids. CDR3 protein: CASSSGRTGGVGGYTF. The CDR3 DNA sequence: TGTGCCAGCAGCTCTGGAAGGACAGGGGGCGTTGGCGGCTACACCTTC.

The chain combines TRBV29-1 with TRBJ2-2; D perhaps matches TRBD2 (5 bases). The CDR3 sequence is 13 residues long. V gave up 6 bases and J gave up 4 bases, with 12 bases separating them. CDR1 and CDR2 from the germline V gene are SQVTM and ANQGSEA. The CDR3 bases are TGCAGCGTGAGCGGAGAGGTCACCGGGGAGCTGTTTTTT. Its protein is CSVSGEVTGELFF.

This sequence joins TRBV7-6 and TRBJ2-5; D is unclear. The CDR3 has 15 amino acids. V lost 2 bases and J lost 4, with 14 bases in between. Per germline, CDR1 SGHVS and CDR2 FNYEAQ. For the CDR3, the DNA is TGTGCCAGCAGCTTATTTCTACCGTCAGGAGAGACCCAGTACTTC. Translated, it gives CASSLFLPSGETQYF.